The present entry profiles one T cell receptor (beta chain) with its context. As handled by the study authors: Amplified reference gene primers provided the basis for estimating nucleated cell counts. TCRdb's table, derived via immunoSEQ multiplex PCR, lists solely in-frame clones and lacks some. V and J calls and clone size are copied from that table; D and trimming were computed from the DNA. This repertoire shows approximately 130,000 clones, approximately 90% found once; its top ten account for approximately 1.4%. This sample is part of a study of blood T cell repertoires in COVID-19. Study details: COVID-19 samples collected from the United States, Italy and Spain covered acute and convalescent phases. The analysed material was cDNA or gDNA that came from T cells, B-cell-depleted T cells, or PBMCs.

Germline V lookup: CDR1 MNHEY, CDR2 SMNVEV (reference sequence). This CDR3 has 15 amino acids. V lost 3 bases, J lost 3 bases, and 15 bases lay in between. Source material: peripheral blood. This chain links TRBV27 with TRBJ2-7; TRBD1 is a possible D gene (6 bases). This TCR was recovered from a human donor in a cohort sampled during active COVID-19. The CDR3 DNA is TGTGCCAGCAGTTTCAGGGGAGAGGGGCGCTACGAGCAGTACTTC. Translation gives CASSFRGEGRYEQYF.